The 27 T cell receptor beta chains listed next were all sequenced from one sample in a study of CD8 T cells in ankylosing spondylitis. Study results and limitations: Several highly homologous variants formed a TCR beta motif that appeared characteristic of ankylosing spondylitis blood.

Their antigens are not known. From the 5' RACE reads, TCRdb called clonotypes with MiXCR, one entry per CDR3 protein. Here the sample spans hundreds of thousands of distinct CDR3 sequences, 25% to 30% being singletons. Sequencing was performed on blood, either unsorted or a sorted T cell fraction (not recorded which). These receptors were taken from a male donor with ankylosing spondylitis.

The J gene is TRBJ1-5, the V gene TRBV2; weak D call: TRBD1 (6 bases). V lost 4 bases, J lost 5 bases, and 12 bases lay in between. Per the germline V gene, CDR1 is SNHLY and CDR2 is FYNNEI. The CDR3 extends over 14 amino acids. In nucleotides, the CDR3 is TGTGCCAGCAGTGGGGACATGATGGATCAGCCCCAGCATTTT. Amino acids: CASSGDMMDQPQHF.

This clonotype appeared a few times. The chain has TRBV7-2 and TRBJ1-6, with D hard to call. Trimming left V 1 base short and J 7 bases short, with 11 bases between. Germline loops: CDR1 SGHTA, CDR2 FQGNSA. This CDR3 comprises 15 residues. CDR3 bases: TGTGCCAGCAGCTTAGATCTGGAGGGAAATTCACCCCTCCACTTT. Translating gives CASSLDLEGNSPLHF.

The gene calls are TRBV27 and TRBJ1-1; D gene ambiguous. The CDR3 has 13 residues. V lost 6 bases and J 4 bases, leaving 12 bases between the germline ends. Germline V lookup: CDR1 MNHEY, CDR2 SMNVEV (reference sequence). The CDR3 nucleotides are TGTGCCAGCAGCTCTTCCTGGGTCACTGAAGCTTTCTTT. Its translation: CASSSSWVTEAFF.

This chain uses TRBV15 with TRBJ2-3; 11 bases line up with TRBD2. With 4 bases clipped from V and 2 bases from J, the junction kept 5 bases outside the gene matches. The CDR3 sequence is 16 residues long. Germline-derived CDR1 and CDR2 are LNHNV and YYDKDF (reference sequence). The CDR3 region has the DNA TGTGCCACCAGCAAGGGGACTAGCGGAATCACAGATACGCAGTATTTT. Translation gives CATSKGTSGITDTQYF.

This rearrangement joins TRBV10-3 to TRBJ2-6, with 7 nucleotides matching TRBD1. The V gene end was trimmed by 10 bases and the J gene end by 3 bases; junction bases not matched to a gene: 15. There are 17 residues in the CDR3. The germline gives CDR1 ENHRY, CDR2 SYGVKD. CDR3 loop: CATSFEGAQSGANVLTF. DNA of the CDR3: TGTGCCACTTCCTTTGAGGGGGCGCAAAGTGGGGCCAACGTCCTGACTTTC.

The chain combines TRBV10-3 with TRBJ2-5; 14 nucleotides align to TRBD2. V shed 5 bases, J shed 1 base, and the junction held 6 bases outside the gene matches. The CDR3 is 17 residues long. From germline, CDR1 is ENHRY and CDR2 SYGVKD. The CDR3, as DNA: TGTGCCATCAGTATGACCGGGACTAGCGGGGGCCAAGAGACCCAGTACTTC. Amino acid sequence: CAISMTGTSGGQETQYF.

The chain joins TRBV20-1 to TRBJ2-1; D unresolved. This CDR3 is 12 amino acids long. Between the trimmed V and J ends, which lost 6 bases and 8 bases, there was a span of 14 bases. Germline loops: CDR1 DFQATT, CDR2 SNEGSKA (reference sequence). CDR3 nucleotide sequence: TGCAGTGCCCCGGACGCGGCCGATGAGCAGTTCTTC. Translated: CSAPDAADEQFF.

The chain combines TRBV20-1 with TRBJ2-1, with D tentatively TRBD2 (6 bases). The CDR3 spans 18 residues. V was pared by 2 bases and J by 4 bases, with 24 bases between. Germline V lookup: CDR1 DFQATT, CDR2 SNEGSKA (reference sequence). CDR3 protein: CSARPPRRRGISYNEQFF. For the CDR3, the DNA is TGCAGTGCTAGACCGCCAAGGAGGCGGGGCATTTCTTACAATGAGCAGTTCTTC.

The chain couples TRBV6-5 to TRBJ2-3, with 14 bases fitting TRBD2. This CDR3 is 17 amino acids long. The V gene end was trimmed by 1 base and the J gene end by 2 bases; junction bases not matched to a gene: 2. CDR1 is MNHEY and CDR2 is SVGAGI in the germline V gene. In DNA, the CDR3 is TGTGCCAGCAGTTACTGGACTAGCGGGAGGCACACAGATACGCAGTATTTT. It yields the protein CASSYWTSGRHTDTQYF.

The chain recombines TRBV20-1 with TRBJ2-5; D is possibly TRBD2 (6 bases). This CDR3 contains 16 residues. V shed 0 bases and J shed 4 bases, with 18 bases lying between them. The germline V gene has CDR1 DFQATT and CDR2 SNEGSKA (reference sequence). CDR3 region: CSARDPVEGRRETQYF. CDR3 coding DNA: TGCAGTGCTAGAGACCCCGTGGAGGGGCGACGAGAGACCCAGTACTTC.

This clonotype has at least ten counts. The rearrangement links TRBV10-3 to TRBJ2-1; 10 bases are a match to TRBD2. V shed 10 bases and J 2 bases; nucleotides not matched to a gene: 8. There are 15 residues in the CDR3. The germline gives CDR1 ENHRY, CDR2 SYGVKD. The CDR3 here is CATLPTSGTYNEQFF. The DNA for the CDR3 is TGTGCCACCCTACCCACTAGCGGGACCTACAATGAGCAGTTCTTC.

This clonotype was observed a handful of times. This chain connects TRBV11-3 to TRBJ1-1; TRBD1 is a possible D gene (5 bases). The V gene's germline CDR1 is SGHNT and CDR2 YENEEA. Trimming removed 6 bases at V and 7 bases at J, with 12 bases between. The CDR3 consists of 12 residues. CDR3 protein: CASRDPGGEAFF. The CDR3 DNA reads as TGTGCCAGCAGGGATCCTGGGGGTGAAGCTTTCTTT.

The chain employs TRBV7-2 and TRBJ2-7; 7 bases fit TRBD1. The CDR3 contains 14 residues. The V segment lost 6 bases and the J segment 0 bases; nucleotides outside the gene matches: 5. The V gene's germline CDR1 is SGHTA and CDR2 FQGNSA. CDR3 nucleotide sequence: TGTGCCAGCAGTCCGACAGGGATCTCCTACGAGCAGTACTTC. It yields the protein CASSPTGISYEQYF.

The V gene is TRBV7-9, the J gene TRBJ2-7, with D tentatively TRBD2 (5 bases). The germline V gene encodes CDR1 SEHNR and CDR2 FQNEAQ (reference sequence). The V and J ends lost 5 bases and 7 bases respectively, with 15 bases between them. The CDR3 is 13 amino acids. CDR3 in amino acids: CASSKAGPEEQYF. The DNA of the CDR3 is TGTGCCAGCAGCAAGGCGGGCCCAGAGGAGCAGTACTTC. Using reference TRBV7-9 and TRBJ2-7 for the parts outside the CDR3, the full variable domain is DTGVSQNPRHKITKRGQNVTFRCDPISEHNRLYWYRQTLGQGPEFLTYFQNEAQLEKSRLLSDRFSAERPKGSFSTLEIQRTEQGDSAMYLCASSKAGPEEQYFGPGTRLTVT.

The rearrangement links TRBV6-2 or TRBV6-3 to TRBJ1-5; D gene ambiguous. CDR1 and CDR2 from the germline V gene are MNHEY and SVGEGT. The ends were cut back, 2 bases at V and 6 bases at J, with 8 bases in the middle. The CDR3 is made up of 13 amino acids. Here the CDR3 reads CASSYRAIQPQHF. The CDR3 nucleotides are TGTGCCAGCAGTTACAGGGCTATTCAGCCCCAGCATTTT.

Only a few counts were recorded for this clonotype. The chain is built from TRBV13 and TRBJ1-3, with 9 nucleotides matching TRBD1. V was clipped by 3 bases and J by 0 bases; unmatched bases: 3. There are 16 residues in the CDR3. CDR1 is PRHDT, CDR2 FYEKMQ, per germline (reference sequence). This chain's CDR3 is CASSFGTGSSGNTIYF. In nucleotides, the CDR3 is TGTGCCAGCAGCTTTGGGACAGGGAGCTCTGGAAACACCATATATTTT.

This clonotype has a handful of counts. The chain has TRBV20-1 and TRBJ2-1, with 12 bases that match TRBD2. CDR1 is DFQATT, CDR2 SNEGSKA, per germline (reference sequence). V was pared by 5 bases and J by 7 bases, with 6 bases of the junction left unmatched. This CDR3 spans 14 amino acids. The CDR3 region has the DNA TGCAGTGCTCAACTAGCGGGAGGTAGGAATGAGCAGTTCTTC. Encoded protein: CSAQLAGGRNEQFF.

The chain joins TRBV4-2 to TRBJ1-5; D ambiguous. This CDR3 is built from 13 residues. Trimming shortened V by 0 bases and J by 6 bases, and 6 bases separated the two germline ends. The V gene's germline CDR1 is LGHNA and CDR2 YNFKEQ. CDR3 coding DNA: TGTGCCAGCAGCCAAGATAAGGGTCAGCCCCAGCATTTT. Its protein product is CASSQDKGQPQHF.

This chain links TRBV30 with TRBJ1-3; no reliable D call. Between the trimmed V and J ends, which lost 1 base and 3 bases, there was a span of 7 bases. The CDR3 contains 13 residues. CDR1 is GTSNPN, CDR2 SVGIG, per germline (reference sequence). For the CDR3, the DNA is TGTGCCTGGAGTGAGGGTGATGGAAACACCATATATTTT. This gives the protein CAWSEGDGNTIYF.

V is TRBV29-1 and J is TRBJ2-6; D remains unclear. V was cut by 3 bases and J by 2 bases, with 5 bases left in between. The CDR3 is 13 amino acids. Germline CDR1 and CDR2: SQVTM and ANQGSEA. CDR3 loop: CSVDGPGANVLTF. CDR3 bases: TGCAGCGTTGATGGCCCTGGGGCCAACGTCCTGACTTTC.

The genes are TRBV18 and TRBJ1-2, with 7 bases matching TRBD1. The ends lost 3 bases at V and 2 bases at J; junction bases unmatched: 18. In germline, CDR1 is KGHSH, CDR2 LQKENI. CDR3 size: 19 residues. This CDR3 is CASSPLPRSGQIINYGYTF. CDR3 nucleotide sequence: TGTGCCAGCTCACCGCTGCCTCGGTCGGGACAGATAATCAACTATGGCTACACCTTC.

CDR3 bases: TGTGCCAGCAGCCGGGTGGTGTTGGGTTCTAGCTACACCTTC. Encoded protein: CASSRVVLGSSYTF. V and J are TRBV11-2 and TRBJ1-2; D unresolved. The CDR3 runs 14 residues. CDR1 is SGHAT and CDR2 is FQNNGV in the germline V gene. The V end lost 5 bases, the J end lost 9 bases, and 19 bases lay between the germline ends.

The gene calls are TRBV5-6 and TRBJ2-1; 11 bases align to TRBD2. Germline V gives CDR1 SGHDT, CDR2 YYEEEE. CDR3 length: 14 amino acids. The junction had 2 bases not matched to a gene; V was cut back by 4 bases and J by 5 bases. CDR3 sequence: CASSRLAGNNEQFF. DNA for the CDR3: TGTGCCAGCAGCAGACTAGCGGGAAACAATGAGCAGTTCTTC.

The rearrangement joins TRBV24-1 to TRBJ2-1, with a possible D match to TRBD2 (6 bases). CDR3 length equals 17 residues. V was clipped by 3 bases and J by 5 bases, with 19 bases between them. The germline gives CDR1 KGHDR, CDR2 SFDVKD. CDR3 nucleotides: TGTGCCACCAGTGATGCCCTCGGGAGAGGGGTTAACAATGAGCAGTTCTTC. Residues: CATSDALGRGVNNEQFF.

This clonotype was picked up a small number of times. The DNA for the CDR3 is TGTGCCAGCAGCCAACCCTGGGGGAGTTACGAGCAGTACTTC. Its translation: CASSQPWGSYEQYF. This chain uses TRBV4-2 with TRBJ2-7; TRBD1 or TRBD2 may be the D gene (5 bases each). Germline CDR1 LGHNA, CDR2 YNFKEQ. This CDR3 region has 14 residues. V was trimmed by 2 bases and J by 4 bases, leaving 12 bases between them.

There are a few counts of this clonotype. The V call is TRBV20-1, the J call TRBJ2-1; 7 bases are shared with TRBD2. The length of the CDR3 is 16 residues. Germline V gives CDR1 DFQATT, CDR2 SNEGSKA (reference sequence). V lost 2 bases to trimming and J lost 0 bases; unmatched junction nucleotides: 7. CDR3 sequence: CSARPSGKSSYNEQFF. The CDR3 nucleotides are TGCAGTGCTAGACCAAGCGGGAAGAGCTCCTACAATGAGCAGTTCTTC.

V gene TRBV3-1 combines with J gene TRBJ1-2; possibly TRBD1 for D (6 bases). CDR3 length: 14 amino acids. Trimming took 0 bases from V and 4 from J, leaving 9 bases between them. Germline loops: CDR1 LGHDT, CDR2 YNNKEL (reference sequence). The CDR3 is CASSQDLQGYGYTF. The CDR3 DNA follows: TGTGCCAGCAGCCAAGATCTACAGGGCTATGGCTACACCTTC.